The rows below give T cell receptor beta chains drawn from one sample of a study of T cell responses to AZD1222 COVID-19 vaccine. Clones were sequenced by immunoSEQ multiplex PCR, and TCRdb holds only the in-frame ones, with some missing. The sample lists about 130,000 clones, approximately 85% seen once, with about 19% in the top ten. The sample consisted of peripheral blood, taken on day 0 of MenACWY control vaccination. The receptors originated from an adult in good health. The CDR3 runs from the conserved cysteine through the conserved F or W.

v_call	j_call	cdr3_aa
TRBV2	TRBJ1-1	CASLIGGEAFF
TRBV6-1	TRBJ2-1	CASSEQGFYNEQFF
TRBV24-1	TRBJ1-5	CATKGGHNQPQHF
TRBV9	TRBJ1-5	CASSGTGGQPQHF
TRBV15	TRBJ2-1	CATSRDRRVKSYNEQFF
TRBV3-1/TRBV3-2	TRBJ1-5	CASSQDGAGNQPQHF
TRBV28	TRBJ2-7	CASSLRLFNYEQYF
TRBV28	TRBJ2-7	CASRAILAGGSYEQYF
TRBV7-6	TRBJ1-5	CASSLGHQGNQPQHF
TRBV28	TRBJ2-7	CASSSGTSGRREQYF
TRBV28	TRBJ2-3	CASSLQAGHGADTQYF
TRBV6-5	TRBJ1-1	CASSTDRFEAFF
TRBV19	TRBJ1-1	CASTRTPGNTEAFF
TRBV4-2	TRBJ2-2	CASSQDIILAGGGRTGELFF
TRBV6-5	TRBJ1-6	CASSYSFLTNSPLHF
TRBV18	TRBJ2-1	CASSPSSGISYNEQFF
TRBV6-5	TRBJ2-3	CASSYSPGVSTQYF
TRBV18	TRBJ1-2	CASSPGQARVYGYTF
TRBV5-6	TRBJ1-2	CASSLDRINYGYTF
TRBV29-1	TRBJ2-6	CSVEGGSGANVLTF
TRBV2	TRBJ2-7	CASRTYGRGKQYF
TRBV3-1/TRBV3-2	TRBJ1-1	CASSRPGHPNTEAFF
TRBV3-1/TRBV3-2	TRBJ2-3	CASSPGALADTQYF
TRBV5-4	TRBJ2-2	CASSSGLAGVKSGELFF
TRBV2	TRBJ1-1	CASRAGQMNTEAFF
TRBV5-4	TRBJ2-1	CASSSPGTSRNEQFF
TRBV6-6	TRBJ2-7	CASSHDRGSEQYF
TRBV4-1	TRBJ1-2	CPPSPLGGSYGYTF
TRBV11-2	TRBJ2-7	CASSLFVREYEQYF
TRBV28	TRBJ1-6	CASISGGASSYNSPLHF
TRBV28	TRBJ2-2	CATPSGAGELFF
TRBV7-8	TRBJ2-1	CASSFRPLYGRKDNEQFF
TRBV23-1	TRBJ2-3	CASSHRLAGVGTDTQYF
TRBV27	TRBJ2-2	CASSLSGQGVGELFF
TRBV30	TRBJ1-4	CAGGGQLNEKLFF
TRBV18	TRBJ2-3	CASSPLPGTSGRDTQYF
TRBV5-6	TRBJ2-7	CASSPVAGGAYEQYF
TRBV30	TRBJ1-5	CAWSVTDPLGLFQPQHF
TRBV30	TRBJ1-1	CAWSVGGSTEAFF
TRBV7-3	TRBJ1-2	CASSPGQGRNYGYTF
TRBV18	TRBJ2-5	CASSPNTGGRETQYF
TRBV5-4	TRBJ2-7	CASSLGQGAYEQYF
TRBV5-5	TRBJ2-1	CASSLERDSYNEQFF
TRBV24-1	TRBJ2-3	CATSDLTGGFMPDTQYF
TRBV2	TRBJ2-3	CASLGPAGGGYF
TRBV27	TRBJ2-7	CASSSWTSGRAYEQYF
TRBV28	TRBJ1-3	CASSSPGSIFGNTIYF
TRBV7-6	TRBJ2-1	CASRDGRLTSGSRSTYNEQFF
TRBV5-6	TRBJ1-2	CASSKGQLVYGYTF
TRBV15	TRBJ2-5	CATSRAGLAQETQYF
TRBV30	TRBJ2-7	CAWRQGPYEQYF
TRBV5-5	TRBJ2-7	CASSLGLEPSKEQYF
TRBV11-2	TRBJ2-1	CASSPRIGTPTSSYNEQFF
TRBV2	TRBJ1-5	CASMRGQGYQPQHF
TRBV27	TRBJ1-5	CASSLWAGDGNQPQHF
TRBV7-6	TRBJ2-3	CASSPSSLSRTDTQYF
TRBV6-5	TRBJ1-1	CASSYSGGNTEAFF
TRBV30	TRBJ1-5	CAWSVSNRGPQHF
TRBV28	TRBJ1-2	CASSLRQGNGYTF
TRBV6-1	TRBJ1-6	CASSEFPGLGISGSPLHF